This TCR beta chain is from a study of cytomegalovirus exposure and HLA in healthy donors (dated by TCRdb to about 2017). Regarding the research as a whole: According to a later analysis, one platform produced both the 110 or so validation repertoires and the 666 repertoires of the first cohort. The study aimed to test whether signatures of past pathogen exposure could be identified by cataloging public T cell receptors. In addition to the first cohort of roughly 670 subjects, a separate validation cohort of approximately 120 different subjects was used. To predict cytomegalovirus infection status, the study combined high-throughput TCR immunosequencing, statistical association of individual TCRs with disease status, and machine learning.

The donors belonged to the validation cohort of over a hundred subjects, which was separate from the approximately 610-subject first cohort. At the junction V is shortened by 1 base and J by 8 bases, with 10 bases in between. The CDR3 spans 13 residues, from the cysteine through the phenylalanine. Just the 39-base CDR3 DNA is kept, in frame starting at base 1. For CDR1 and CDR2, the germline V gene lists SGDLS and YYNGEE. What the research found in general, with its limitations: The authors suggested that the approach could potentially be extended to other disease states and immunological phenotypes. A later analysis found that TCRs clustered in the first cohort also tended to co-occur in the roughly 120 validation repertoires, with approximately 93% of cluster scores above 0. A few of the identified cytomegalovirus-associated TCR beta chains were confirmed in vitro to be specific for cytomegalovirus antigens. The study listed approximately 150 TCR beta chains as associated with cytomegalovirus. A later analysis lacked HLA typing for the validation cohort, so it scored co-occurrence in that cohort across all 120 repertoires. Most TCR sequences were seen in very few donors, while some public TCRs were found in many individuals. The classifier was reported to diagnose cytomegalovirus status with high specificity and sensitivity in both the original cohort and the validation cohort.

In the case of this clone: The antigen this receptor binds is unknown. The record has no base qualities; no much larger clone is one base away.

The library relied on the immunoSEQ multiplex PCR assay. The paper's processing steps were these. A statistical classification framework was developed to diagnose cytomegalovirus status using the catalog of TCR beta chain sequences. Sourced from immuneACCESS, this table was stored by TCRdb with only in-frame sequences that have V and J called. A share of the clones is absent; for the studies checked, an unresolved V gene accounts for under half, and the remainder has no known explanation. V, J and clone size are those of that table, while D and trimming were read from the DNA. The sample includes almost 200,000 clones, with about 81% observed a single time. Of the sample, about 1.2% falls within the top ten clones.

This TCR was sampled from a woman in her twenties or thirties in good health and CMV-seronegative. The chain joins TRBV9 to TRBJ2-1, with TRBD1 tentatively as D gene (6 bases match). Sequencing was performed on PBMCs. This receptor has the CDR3 CASSVIGGDEQFF. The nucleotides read TGTGCCAGCAGCGTAATAGGGGGAGATGAGCAGTTCTTC.